Below, 14 T cell receptor beta chains from the same sample are listed, as sequenced in a study of T-cell reconstitution after alpha-beta-depleted transplantation in children. Preparation of the TCRbeta library used unique molecular identifiers. MiXCR, applied by TCRdb to the PCR reads, yields one record per CDR3 protein. The top ten clones hold under 98% of a sample with around 60,000 distinct CDR3 sequences, about 40% of them seen once. The sample consisted of PBMCs, mostly from graft donor cells, taken 360 days after TCRalphabeta/CD19-depleted stem cell transplant. The receptor set was obtained from a male patient aged 10 to 17 who had a stem cell transplant for acute lymphoblastic leukemia, so the T cells may come from the graft donor.

J is TRBJ2-1 and V is TRBV11-1; a weak D match, TRBD1 (6 bases). V was pared by 5 bases and J by 4 bases, with 15 bases between. The germline CDR1 and CDR2 sequences are SGHAT and FQDESV (reference sequence). The CDR3 is made up of 15 amino acids. The CDR3 nucleotides are TGTGCCAGCAGCAACCCCGGGACACCATACAATGAGCAGTTCTTC. It encodes CASSNPGTPYNEQFF.

V usage is TRBV20-1 and J usage is TRBJ2-7; possible D gene TRBD1, 6 bases. CDR1 is DFQATT and CDR2 is SNEGSKA in the germline V gene (reference sequence). Trimming removed 7 bases at V and 4 bases at J, with 23 bases between. This CDR3 region has 15 residues. CDR3 bases: TGCAGTGTCAGCCCCTTATACAGGGTAGGGTACGAGCAGTACTTC. Translated, it gives CSVSPLYRVGYEQYF.

The chain carries TRBV11-2 and TRBJ2-1; possible D gene TRBD1, 5 bases. The CDR3 length is 12 residues. Germline CDR1 SGHAT, CDR2 FQNNGV. The V end was cut by 2 bases, the J end by 7 bases, with 6 bases between. The CDR3 sequence is CASSLQGNEQFF. Written as DNA, the CDR3 is TGTGCCAGCAGCTTACAGGGAAATGAGCAGTTCTTC.

The rearrangement uses TRBV7-2 and TRBJ2-4, with a weak D call TRBD1 (5 bases). The length of the CDR3 is 15 residues. V was clipped by 1 base and J by 7 bases, with 14 bases between them. Germline V gene lookup returns CDR1 SGHTA and CDR2 FQGNSA. The CDR3 region has the DNA TGTGCCAGCAGCTTAGAAGTGGGGAAGGGGAACATTCAGTACTTC. Residues: CASSLEVGKGNIQYF.

The chain links TRBV12-3 or TRBV12-4 to TRBJ2-3; 10 positions match TRBD2. With V trimmed by 6 bases and J by 14 bases, 8 bases remained unmatched. The CDR3 is 12 residues long. CDR3 protein: CASRIAGGPGYF. CDR3 sequence (DNA): TGTGCCAGCAGAATAGCGGGAGGACCCGGGTATTTT.

The chain combines TRBV11-2 with TRBJ2-1, with a tentative D call TRBD2 (6 bases). Between the trimmed V and J ends, which lost 4 bases and 7 bases, there was a span of 17 bases. The CDR3 extends over 15 amino acids. Germline values: CDR1 SGHAT, CDR2 FQNNGV. This CDR3 is CASSSSPGRRNEQFF. The CDR3 DNA sequence: TGTGCCAGCAGCTCGTCGCCGGGGAGGAGGAATGAGCAGTTCTTC.

V gene TRBV6-1 combines with J gene TRBJ1-3; D remains ambiguous. CDR1 and CDR2 from the germline V gene are MNHNS and SASEGT. The CDR3 length is 13 residues. The V gene lost 6 bases and the J gene lost 0 bases, with 6 bases spanning the gap. The CDR3 bases are TGTGCCAGCAGGAGGAACTCTGGAAACACCATATATTTT. This gives the protein CASRRNSGNTIYF.

The rearrangement links TRBV11-1 to TRBJ2-5, with 13 bases lining up with TRBD2. Germline V gene data show CDR1 as SGHAT and CDR2 as FQDESV (reference sequence). The length of the CDR3 is 18 residues. The ends lost 5 bases at V and 3 bases at J; junction bases unmatched: 12. CDR3 residues: CASSPVIRTSGGEETQYF. The CDR3 nucleotides are TGTGCCAGCAGCCCAGTCATCAGGACTAGCGGGGGAGAAGAGACCCAGTACTTC.

The chain employs TRBV3-1 and TRBJ1-2; D is unresolved. V gave up 3 bases and J gave up 5 bases, with 10 bases separating them. Germline V gives CDR1 LGHDT, CDR2 YNNKEL (reference sequence). The CDR3 sequence is 13 residues long. The CDR3 coding sequence is TGTGCCAGCAGCCAGACATCTGGATATGGCTACACCTTC. Its protein product is CASSQTSGYGYTF.

The rearrangement joins TRBV29-1 to TRBJ1-1; possible D gene TRBD1, 6 bases. Per germline, CDR1 SQVTM and CDR2 ANQGSEA. V lost 4 bases, J lost 7 bases, and 16 bases lay in between. The CDR3 consists of 13 residues. The CDR3 region is CSVVLRGTNEAFF. The CDR3 bases are TGCAGCGTTGTCCTCAGGGGAACGAATGAAGCTTTCTTT. Using reference TRBV29-1 and TRBJ1-1 for the parts outside the CDR3, the full variable domain is SAVISQKPSRDICQRGTSLTIQCQVDSQVTMMFWYRQQPGQSLTLIATANQGSEATYESGFVIDKFPISRPNLTFSTLTVSNMSPEDSSIYLCSVVLRGTNEAFFGQGTRLTVV.

This sequence joins TRBV28 and TRBJ2-2; 9 nucleotides align to TRBD1. Germline assignment: CDR1 MDHEN and CDR2 SYDVKM. The V and J ends lost 3 bases and 1 base, in that order; junction bases with no gene match: 9. This CDR3 has 18 residues. The CDR3 is CASSLGQGSGRNTGELFF. In DNA, the CDR3 is TGTGCCAGCAGTTTGGGACAGGGTAGTGGTCGGAACACCGGGGAGCTGTTTTTT.

The chain links TRBV29-1 to TRBJ2-7, with a weak D call TRBD1 (6 bases). The CDR3 sequence is 13 residues long. The V and J ends lost 4 bases and 1 base respectively, with 11 bases between them. The germline V gene encodes CDR1 SQVTM and CDR2 ANQGSEA. CDR3 nucleotide sequence: TGCAGCGTTGGGGGGACAAGATCCTACGAGCAGTACTTC. Its protein product is CSVGGTRSYEQYF.

This clonotype appeared a few times. The rearrangement joins TRBV7-3 to TRBJ2-1, with 11 bases that match TRBD2. This CDR3 region has 16 residues. Germline values: CDR1 SGHTA, CDR2 FQGTGA. The junction had 4 bases not matched to a gene; V was cut back by 3 bases and J by 3 bases. The CDR3 DNA is TGTGCCAGCAGCTTCTCCGGGACTAGCGGCTACAATGAGCAGTTCTTC. This sequence encodes CASSFSGTSGYNEQFF.

This clonotype was seen many times. The chain recombines TRBV5-1 with TRBJ2-5, with 8 bases that match TRBD2. The CDR3 covers 16 residues. V lost 0 bases to trimming and J lost 2 bases; unmatched junction nucleotides: 6. CDR1 SGHRS and CDR2 YFSETQ come from the germline V gene. The CDR3 DNA sequence: TGCGCCAGCAGCTTGGGCAATAGCGGGGCGCAAGAGACCCAGTACTTC. As protein: CASSLGNSGAQETQYF. Supplemented by reference TRBV5-1 and TRBJ2-5, the full variable domain reads KAGVTQTPRYLIKTRGQQVTLSCSPISGHRSVSWYQQTPGQGLQFLFEYFSETQRNKGNFPGRFSGRQFSNSRSEMNVSTLELGDSALYLCASSLGNSGAQETQYFGPGTRLLVL.